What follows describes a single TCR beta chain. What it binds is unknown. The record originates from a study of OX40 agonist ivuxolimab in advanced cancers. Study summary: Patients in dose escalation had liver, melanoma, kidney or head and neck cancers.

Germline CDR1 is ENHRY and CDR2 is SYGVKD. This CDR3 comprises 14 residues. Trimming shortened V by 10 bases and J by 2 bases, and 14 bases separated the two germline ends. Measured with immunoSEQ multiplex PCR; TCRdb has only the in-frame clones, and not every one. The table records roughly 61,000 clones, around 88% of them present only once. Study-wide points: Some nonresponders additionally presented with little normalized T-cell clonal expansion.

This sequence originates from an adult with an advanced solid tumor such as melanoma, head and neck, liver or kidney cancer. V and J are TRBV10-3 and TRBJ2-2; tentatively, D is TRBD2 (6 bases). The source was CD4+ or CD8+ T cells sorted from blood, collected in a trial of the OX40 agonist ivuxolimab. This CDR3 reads CASTKGLNTGELFF. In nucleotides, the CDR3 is TGTGCCAGCACCAAAGGACTAAACACCGGGGAGCTGTTTTTT.